This record covers a single TCR beta chain. Clones were sequenced by immunoSEQ multiplex PCR, and TCRdb holds only the in-frame ones, with some missing. The sample lists over 20,000 clones, around 86% occurring once. The CDR3 is made up of 12 amino acids. Per germline, CDR1 MNHNS and CDR2 SASEGT. The source of the sample is a study of CD4 T cell repertoires in COVID-19. These memory T cells were uncultured and sequenced directly after ex vivo isolation. The sequence was collected from a human donor who had COVID-19. The rearrangement links TRBV6-1 to TRBJ2-5, with 9 bases lining up with TRBD1. The DNA end is a closer match to TRBJ2-7, so the J assignment may be wrong. The sample here was central memory CD4+ T cells from blood, taken before the COVID-19 pandemic. Here the CDR3 reads CASTRTGDEQYF. The CDR3 nucleotides are TGTGCCAGCACCCGGACAGGGGACGAGCAGTACTTC.